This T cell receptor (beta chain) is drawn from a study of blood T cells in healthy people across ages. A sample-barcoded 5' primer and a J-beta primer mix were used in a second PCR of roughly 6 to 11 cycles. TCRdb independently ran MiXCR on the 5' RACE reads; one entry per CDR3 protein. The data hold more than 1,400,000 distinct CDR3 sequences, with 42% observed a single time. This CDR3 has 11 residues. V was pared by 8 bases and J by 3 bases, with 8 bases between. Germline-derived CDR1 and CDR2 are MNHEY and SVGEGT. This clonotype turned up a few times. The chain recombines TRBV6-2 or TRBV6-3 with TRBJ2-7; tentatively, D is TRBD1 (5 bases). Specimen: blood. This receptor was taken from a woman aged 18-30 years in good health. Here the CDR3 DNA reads TGTGCCAGCGGCAGGGACTACGAGCAGTACTTC. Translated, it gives CASGRDYEQYF.